This T cell receptor beta chain was documented in a study of blood T cells in healthy people across ages. Donors each provided roughly 9.6 milliliters of peripheral blood. Primers used in a second PCR of roughly 6 to 11 cycles were a sample-barcoded 5' primer and a J-beta primer mix. MiXCR was run by TCRdb on the 5' RACE reads, yielding one entry per CDR3 protein. The sample has 710,000 or so distinct CDR3 sequences, 22% seen once. Study-level findings and limits: Long-lived and aged donors differed, with more naive CD4+ cells and higher diversity in the long-lived.

With V trimmed by 0 bases and J by 0 bases, 7 bases remained unmatched. Germline assignment: CDR1 LGHNA and CDR2 YSLEER. The CDR3 loop spans 18 amino acids. On this clonotype: Antigen: not known.

What was sequenced was blood. The receptor comes from a man aged 65-85 years in good health. The gene calls are TRBV4-3 and TRBJ2-3, with 9 nucleotides matching TRBD2. This CDR3 is CASSQDFVAGESTDTQYF. For the CDR3, the DNA is TGCGCCAGCAGCCAAGATTTTGTAGCGGGAGAGAGCACAGATACGCAGTATTTT.